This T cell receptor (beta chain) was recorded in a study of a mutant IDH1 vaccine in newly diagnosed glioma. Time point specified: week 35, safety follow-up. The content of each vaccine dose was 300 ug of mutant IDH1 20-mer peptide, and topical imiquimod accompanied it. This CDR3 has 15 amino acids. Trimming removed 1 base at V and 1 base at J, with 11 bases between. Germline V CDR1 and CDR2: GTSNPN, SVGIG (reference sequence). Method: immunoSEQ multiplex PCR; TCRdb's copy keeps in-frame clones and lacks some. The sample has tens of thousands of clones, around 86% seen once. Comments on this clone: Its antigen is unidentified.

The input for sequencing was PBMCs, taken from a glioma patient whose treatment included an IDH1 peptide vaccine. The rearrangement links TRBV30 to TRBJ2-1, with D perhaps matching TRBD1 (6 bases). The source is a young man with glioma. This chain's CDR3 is CAWSAGQSSYNEQFF. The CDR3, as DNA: TGTGCCTGGAGTGCCGGACAGTCTTCCTACAATGAGCAGTTCTTC.